This T cell receptor (beta chain) came from a study of blood T cell repertoires in COVID-19. On the study more broadly: COVID-19 samples collected from the United States, Italy and Spain covered acute and convalescent phases. From T cells, B-cell-depleted T cells, or PBMCs came the material, which was cDNA or gDNA.

Per the original data handling: Reference gene primers were amplified, and this amplification served to estimate nucleated cell counts. Using immunoSEQ multiplex PCR, the repertoire was profiled, and TCRdb retains in-frame clones only, with some absent. That table gives V, J and clone size, and the DNA gave D and trimming. This sample yields around 14,000 clones, of which about nine tenths are seen a single time; roughly 8.1% belongs to the top ten. CDR3 size: 13 residues. From germline, CDR1 is SGDLS and CDR2 YYNGEE. Between the trimmed V and J ends, which lost 3 bases and 6 bases, there was a span of 10 bases.

Sequencing was performed on peripheral blood. The genes are TRBV9 and TRBJ1-5, with D maybe TRBD1 (5 bases). This TCR was sampled from a human donor in a cohort sampled during active COVID-19. CDR3 sequence reads: CASSASGGQPQHF. CDR3 nucleotides: TGTGCCAGCAGCGCCTCGGGGGGTCAGCCCCAGCATTTT.